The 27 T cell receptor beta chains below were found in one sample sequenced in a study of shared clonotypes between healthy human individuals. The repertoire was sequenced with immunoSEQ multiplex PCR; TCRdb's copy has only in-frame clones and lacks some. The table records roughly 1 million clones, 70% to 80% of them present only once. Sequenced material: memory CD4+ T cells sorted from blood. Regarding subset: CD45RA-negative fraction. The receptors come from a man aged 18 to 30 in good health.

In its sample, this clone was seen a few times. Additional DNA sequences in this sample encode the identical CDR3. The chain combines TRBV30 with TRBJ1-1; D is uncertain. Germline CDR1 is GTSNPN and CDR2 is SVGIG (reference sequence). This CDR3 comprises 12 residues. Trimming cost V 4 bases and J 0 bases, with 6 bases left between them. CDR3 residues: CAWTLMNTEAFF. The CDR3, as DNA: TGTGCCTGGACCTTAATGAACACTGAAGCTTTCTTT.

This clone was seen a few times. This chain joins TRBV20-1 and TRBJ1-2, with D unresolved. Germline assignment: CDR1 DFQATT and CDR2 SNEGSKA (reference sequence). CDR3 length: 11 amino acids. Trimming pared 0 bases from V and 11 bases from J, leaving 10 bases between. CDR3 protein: CSARDLGVYTF. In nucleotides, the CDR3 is TGCAGTGCTAGAGATCTTGGGGTGTACACCTTC.

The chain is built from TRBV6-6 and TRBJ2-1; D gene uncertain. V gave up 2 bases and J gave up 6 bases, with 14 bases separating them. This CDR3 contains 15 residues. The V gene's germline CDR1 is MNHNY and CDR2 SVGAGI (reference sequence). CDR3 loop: CASSYRLDRVNEQFF. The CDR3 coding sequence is TGTGCCAGCAGTTACAGACTTGATCGGGTCAATGAGCAGTTCTTC.

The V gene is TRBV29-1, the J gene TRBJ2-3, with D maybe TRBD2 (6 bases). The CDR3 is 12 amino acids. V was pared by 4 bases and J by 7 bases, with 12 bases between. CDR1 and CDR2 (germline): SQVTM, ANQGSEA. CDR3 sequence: CSVAEGTNTQYF. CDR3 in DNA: TGCAGCGTTGCGGAGGGGACCAATACGCAGTATTTT.

The CDR3, as DNA: TGCGCCAGCAGCTTGGAAGGGGGCGCTTGGAGGAATGAAAAACTGTTTTTT. It translates to CASSLEGGAWRNEKLFF. V is TRBV5-1 and J is TRBJ1-4; the match to TRBD1 covers 7 bases. CDR3 length: 17 amino acids. Germline V gives CDR1 SGHRS, CDR2 YFSETQ. J was trimmed by 5 bases and V by 0 bases; bases with no gene match: 10.

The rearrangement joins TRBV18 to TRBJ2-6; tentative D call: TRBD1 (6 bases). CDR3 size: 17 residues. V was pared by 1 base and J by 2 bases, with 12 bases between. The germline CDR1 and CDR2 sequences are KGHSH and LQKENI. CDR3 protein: CASSPRQASTGANVLTF. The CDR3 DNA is TGTGCCAGCTCACCACGACAGGCATCGACTGGGGCCAACGTCCTGACTTTC.

For the CDR3, the DNA is TGTGCCTGGACGCGCGGGAAATGGGCCGGGGAGCTGTTTTTT. Its translation is CAWTRGKWAGELFF. The chain combines TRBV30 with TRBJ2-2; D might be TRBD2 (6 bases). This CDR3 has 14 residues. Trimming took off 4 bases at V and 6 bases at J, with 15 bases between the two ends. Germline V gives CDR1 GTSNPN, CDR2 SVGIG (reference sequence). Filled out from reference TRBV30 and TRBJ2-2, the complete variable domain reads SQTIHQWPATLVQPVGSPLSLECTVEGTSNPNLYWYRQAAGRGLQLLFYSVGIGQISSEVPQNLSASRPQDRQFILSSKKLLLSDSGFYLCAWTRGKWAGELFFGEGSRLTVL.

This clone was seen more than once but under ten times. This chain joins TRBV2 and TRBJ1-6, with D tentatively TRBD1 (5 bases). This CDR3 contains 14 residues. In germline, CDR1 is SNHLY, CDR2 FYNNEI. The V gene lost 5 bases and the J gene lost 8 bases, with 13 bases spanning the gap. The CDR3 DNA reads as TGTGCCAGCAGTTGGGGCAGGTCTGATTCACCCCTCCACTTT. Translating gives CASSWGRSDSPLHF.

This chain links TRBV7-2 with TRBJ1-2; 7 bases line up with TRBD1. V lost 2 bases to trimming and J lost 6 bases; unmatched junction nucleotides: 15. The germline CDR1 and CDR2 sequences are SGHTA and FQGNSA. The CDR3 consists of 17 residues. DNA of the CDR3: TGTGCCAGCAGCTTACCCCGCGACTTGAGACAGGGTCATGGCTACACCTTC. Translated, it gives CASSLPRDLRQGHGYTF.

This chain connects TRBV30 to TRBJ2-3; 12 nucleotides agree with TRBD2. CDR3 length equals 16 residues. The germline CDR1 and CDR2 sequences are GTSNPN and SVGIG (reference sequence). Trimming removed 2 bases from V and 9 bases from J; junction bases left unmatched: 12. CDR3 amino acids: CAWSFQTSGGAKTQYF. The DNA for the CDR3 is TGTGCCTGGAGTTTTCAGACTAGCGGGGGAGCGAAGACGCAGTATTTT.

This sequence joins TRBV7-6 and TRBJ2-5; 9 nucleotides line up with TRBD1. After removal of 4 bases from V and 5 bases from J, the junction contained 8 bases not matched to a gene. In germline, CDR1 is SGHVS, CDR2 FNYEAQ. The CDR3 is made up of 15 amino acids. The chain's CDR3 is CASSSGTGRSETQYF. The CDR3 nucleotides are TGTGCCAGCAGCTCGGGGACAGGGAGGTCGGAGACCCAGTACTTC.

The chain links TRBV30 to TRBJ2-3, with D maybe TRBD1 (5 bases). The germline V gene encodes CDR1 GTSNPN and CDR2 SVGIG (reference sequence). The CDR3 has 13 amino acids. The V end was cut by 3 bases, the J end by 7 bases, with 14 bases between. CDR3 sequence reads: CAWRAKGHNTQYF. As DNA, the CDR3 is TGTGCCTGGAGGGCCAAGGGGCATAATACGCAGTATTTT.

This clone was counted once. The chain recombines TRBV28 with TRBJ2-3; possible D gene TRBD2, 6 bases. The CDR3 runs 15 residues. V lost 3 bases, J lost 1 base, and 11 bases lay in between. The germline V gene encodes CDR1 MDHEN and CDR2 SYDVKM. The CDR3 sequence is CASSLAGTRTDTQYF. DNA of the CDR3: TGTGCCAGCAGTTTGGCCGGGACTCGCACAGATACGCAGTATTTT.

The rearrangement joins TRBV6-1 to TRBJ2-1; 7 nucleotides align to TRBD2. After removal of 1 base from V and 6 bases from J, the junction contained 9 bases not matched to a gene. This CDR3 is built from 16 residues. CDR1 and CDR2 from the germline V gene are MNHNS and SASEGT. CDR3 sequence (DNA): TGTGCCAGCAGTGAAGAGACTAGCATCTTTGGCAATGAGCAGTTCTTC. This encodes CASSEETSIFGNEQFF.

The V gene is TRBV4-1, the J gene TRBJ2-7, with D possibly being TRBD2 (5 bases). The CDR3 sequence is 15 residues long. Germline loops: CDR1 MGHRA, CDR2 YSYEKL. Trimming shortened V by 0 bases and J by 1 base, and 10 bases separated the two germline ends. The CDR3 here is CASSQEGSGSYEQYF. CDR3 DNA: TGCGCCAGCAGCCAAGAGGGAAGCGGATCCTACGAGCAGTACTTC.

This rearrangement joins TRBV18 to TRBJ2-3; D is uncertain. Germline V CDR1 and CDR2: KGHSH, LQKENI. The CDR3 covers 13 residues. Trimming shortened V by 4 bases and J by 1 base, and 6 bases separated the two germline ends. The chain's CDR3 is CASSRLRTDTQYF. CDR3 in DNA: TGTGCCAGCTCACGGCTTCGCACAGATACGCAGTATTTT.

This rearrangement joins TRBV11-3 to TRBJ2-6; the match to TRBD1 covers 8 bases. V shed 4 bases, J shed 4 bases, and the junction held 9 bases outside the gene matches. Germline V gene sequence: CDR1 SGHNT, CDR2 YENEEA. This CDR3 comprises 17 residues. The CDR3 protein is CASSSGTGSQGANVLTF. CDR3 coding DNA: TGTGCCAGCAGCTCCGGGACAGGTTCTCAAGGGGCCAACGTCCTGACTTTC.

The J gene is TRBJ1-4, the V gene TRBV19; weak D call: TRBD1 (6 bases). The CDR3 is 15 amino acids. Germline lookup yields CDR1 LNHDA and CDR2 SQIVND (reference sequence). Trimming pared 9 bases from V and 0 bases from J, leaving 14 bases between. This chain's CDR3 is CASTGSFATNEKLFF. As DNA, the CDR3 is TGTGCCAGCACAGGGAGTTTTGCAACTAATGAAAAACTGTTTTTT.

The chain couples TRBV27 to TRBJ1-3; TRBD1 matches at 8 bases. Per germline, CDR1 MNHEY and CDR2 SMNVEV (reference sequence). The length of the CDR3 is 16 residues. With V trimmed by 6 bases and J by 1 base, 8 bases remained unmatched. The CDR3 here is CASSRNTGGSGNTIYF. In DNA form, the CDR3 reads TGTGCCAGCAGCAGAAATACAGGGGGATCTGGAAACACCATATATTTT.

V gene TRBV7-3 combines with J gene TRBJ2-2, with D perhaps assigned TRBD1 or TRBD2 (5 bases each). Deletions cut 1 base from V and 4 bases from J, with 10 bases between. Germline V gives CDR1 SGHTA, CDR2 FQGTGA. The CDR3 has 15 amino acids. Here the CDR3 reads CASSLRGGGTGELFF. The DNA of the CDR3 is TGTGCCAGCAGCTTAAGGGGTGGGGGCACCGGGGAGCTGTTTTTT.

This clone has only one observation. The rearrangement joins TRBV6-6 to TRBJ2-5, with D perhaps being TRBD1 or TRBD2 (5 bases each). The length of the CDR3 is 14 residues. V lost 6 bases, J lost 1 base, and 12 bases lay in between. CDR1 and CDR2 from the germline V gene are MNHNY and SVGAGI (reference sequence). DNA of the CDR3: TGTGCCAGCAGCAACGGGGCGTTCCAAGAGACCCAGTACTTC. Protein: CASSNGAFQETQYF.

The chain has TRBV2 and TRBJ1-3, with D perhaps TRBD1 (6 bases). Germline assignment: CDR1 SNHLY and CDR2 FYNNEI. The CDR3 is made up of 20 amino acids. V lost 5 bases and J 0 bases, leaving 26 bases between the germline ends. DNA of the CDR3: TGTGCCAGCAGTAGGGCTACCTTAGGGGGACGCCAGTTCTCTGGAAACACCATATATTTT. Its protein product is CASSRATLGGRQFSGNTIYF.

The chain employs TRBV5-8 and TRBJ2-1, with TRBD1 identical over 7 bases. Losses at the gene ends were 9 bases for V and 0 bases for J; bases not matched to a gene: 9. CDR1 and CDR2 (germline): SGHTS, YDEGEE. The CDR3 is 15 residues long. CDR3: CATSRGPSSYNEQFF. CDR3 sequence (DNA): TGTGCCACTTCGAGGGGGCCAAGCTCCTACAATGAGCAGTTCTTC.

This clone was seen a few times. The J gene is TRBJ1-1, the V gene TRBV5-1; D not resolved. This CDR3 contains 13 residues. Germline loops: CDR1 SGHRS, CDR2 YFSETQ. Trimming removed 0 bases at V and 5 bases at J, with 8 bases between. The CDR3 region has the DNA TGCGCCAGCAGCTTGGATTATGGGACTGAAGCTTTCTTT. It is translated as CASSLDYGTEAFF.

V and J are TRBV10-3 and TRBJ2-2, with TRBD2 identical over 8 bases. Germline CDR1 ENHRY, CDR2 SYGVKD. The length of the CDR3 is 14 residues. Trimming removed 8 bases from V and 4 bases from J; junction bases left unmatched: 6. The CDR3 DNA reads TGTGCCATCTCCGGGACTAGTAGCACCGGGGAGCTGTTTTTT. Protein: CAISGTSSTGELFF.

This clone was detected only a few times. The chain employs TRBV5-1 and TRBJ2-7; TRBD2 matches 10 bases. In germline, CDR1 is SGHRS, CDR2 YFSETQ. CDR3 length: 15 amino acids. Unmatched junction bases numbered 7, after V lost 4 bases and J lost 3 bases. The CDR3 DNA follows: TGCGCCAGCAGCACAAGCGGGAGGGCCCGCTACGAGCAGTACTTC. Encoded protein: CASSTSGRARYEQYF.

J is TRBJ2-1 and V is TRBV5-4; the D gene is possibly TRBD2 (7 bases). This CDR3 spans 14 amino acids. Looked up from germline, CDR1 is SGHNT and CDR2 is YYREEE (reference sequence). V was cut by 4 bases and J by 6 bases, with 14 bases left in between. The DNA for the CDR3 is TGTGCCAGCAGCCGACGGGGGGCCCTCAATGAGCAGTTCTTC. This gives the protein CASSRRGALNEQFF.